This is a list of T cell receptor beta chains from one sample in a study of preoperative IRX-2 immunotherapy in early breast cancer. The protocol was immunoSEQ multiplex PCR, while the TCRdb copy is restricted to in-frame clones and leaves out a portion. The sample lists 34,000 or so clones, 90% to 95% seen once, with roughly 6.7% in the top ten. Sample acquisition took place from a patient treated with IRX-2 immunotherapy. These receptors came from a human donor with breast cancer. CDR3s include the opening cysteine and the closing phenylalanine or tryptophan. Fields, in order: J gene, D gene, V gene, clone size, CDR3 DNA, CDR3 protein. A D gene is named only where the DNA matches it firmly. Not all rows give a size; the values are once, few, many and, for expanded clones, a class.

J gene: TRBJ2-3
D gene: NA
V gene: TRBV6-6
clone size: NA
CDR3 DNA: TGTGCCAGCAGAAAAGGGACCTCCTCTAGCACAGATACGCAGTATTTT
CDR3 protein: CASRKGTSSSTDTQYF

J gene: TRBJ2-5
D gene: TRBD2
V gene: TRBV11-2
clone size: few
CDR3 DNA: TGTGCCAGCAGCTTTGCCCGGGGTAGCGGGTTCCAAGAGACCCAGTACTTC
CDR3 protein: CASSFARGSGFQETQYF

J gene: TRBJ1-2
D gene: NA
V gene: TRBV18
clone size: NA
CDR3 DNA: TGTGCCAGCTCAGAGACGGTGAACTATGGCTACACCTTC
CDR3 protein: CASSETVNYGYTF

J gene: TRBJ1-1
D gene: NA
V gene: TRBV7-2
clone size: NA
CDR3 DNA: TGTGCCAGCAGCACCAGGACAGCGAGTGAAGCTTTCTTT
CDR3 protein: CASSTRTASEAFF

J gene: TRBJ2-5
D gene: TRBD2
V gene: TRBV9
clone size: NA
CDR3 DNA: TGTGCCAGCAGTCTAGCTAGCGGGGGTTGGGAGACCCAGTACTTC
CDR3 protein: CASSLASGGWETQYF

J gene: TRBJ1-5
D gene: TRBD1
V gene: TRBV6-1
clone size: NA
CDR3 DNA: TGTGCCAGCAGTGATGGGACAGGTTATAGCAATCAGCCCCAGCATTTT
CDR3 protein: CASSDGTGYSNQPQHF

J gene: TRBJ2-7
D gene: NA
V gene: TRBV6-5
clone size: NA
CDR3 DNA: TGTGCCAGCAGTTTCGCCTACGAGCAGTACTTC
CDR3 protein: CASSFAYEQYF

J gene: TRBJ2-6
D gene: TRBD1
V gene: TRBV27
clone size: NA
CDR3 DNA: TGTGCCATTAGACAGGGCAACTCTGGGGCCAACGTCCTGACTTTC
CDR3 protein: CAIRQGNSGANVLTF

J gene: TRBJ1-4
D gene: NA
V gene: TRBV28
clone size: NA
CDR3 DNA: TGTGCCAGCAGTTTTGGATATACCGGGGAAAAACTGTTTTTT
CDR3 protein: CASSFGYTGEKLFF

J gene: TRBJ1-1
D gene: NA
V gene: TRBV4-1
clone size: NA
CDR3 DNA: TGCGCCAGCAGCCAAGAGTCAATTGGACCCAACACTGAAGCTTTCTTT
CDR3 protein: CASSQESIGPNTEAFF

J gene: TRBJ1-2
D gene: NA
V gene: TRBV19
clone size: NA
CDR3 DNA: TGTGCCAGCGAACAGGGTTCCTATGGCTACACCTTC
CDR3 protein: CASEQGSYGYTF

J gene: TRBJ2-5
D gene: TRBD1
V gene: TRBV18
clone size: NA
CDR3 DNA: TGTGCCAGCTCTAAACTGACAGGGTCTCAAGAGACCCAGTACTTC
CDR3 protein: CASSKLTGSQETQYF

J gene: TRBJ2-3
D gene: TRBD2
V gene: TRBV7-2
clone size: NA
CDR3 DNA: TGTGCCAGCAGCTTAGCGGGACCGGGGGGTAAAAATACGCAGTATTTT
CDR3 protein: CASSLAGPGGKNTQYF

J gene: TRBJ1-3
D gene: NA
V gene: TRBV7-2
clone size: NA
CDR3 DNA: TGTGCCAGCAGCTTATCTTGGGGGCCTGGAAACACCATATATTTT
CDR3 protein: CASSLSWGPGNTIYF

J gene: TRBJ1-1
D gene: TRBD1
V gene: TRBV5-4
clone size: NA
CDR3 DNA: TGTGCCAGCAGCCGGACAGGCTTGAGGGCTGAAGCTTTCTTT
CDR3 protein: CASSRTGLRAEAFF

J gene: TRBJ2-3
D gene: NA
V gene: TRBV9
clone size: NA
CDR3 DNA: TGTGCCAGCAGCAAGGGGCGTAGGGTCACAGATACGCAGTATTTT
CDR3 protein: CASSKGRRVTDTQYF

J gene: TRBJ1-1
D gene: NA
V gene: TRBV7-6
clone size: NA
CDR3 DNA: TGTGCCAGCAGCTTATCCCGGAACACTGAAGCTTTCTTT
CDR3 protein: CASSLSRNTEAFF

J gene: TRBJ2-4
D gene: TRBD2
V gene: TRBV7-9
clone size: NA
CDR3 DNA: TGTGCCAGCAGCTTTGGGGGGGAACGAGGGAACATTCAGTACTTC
CDR3 protein: CASSFGGERGNIQYF

J gene: TRBJ2-7
D gene: TRBD2
V gene: TRBV2
clone size: NA
CDR3 DNA: TGTGCCAGCAGGGAGATGCTCGGACTAGCGGACTACGAGCAGTACTTC
CDR3 protein: CASREMLGLADYEQYF

J gene: TRBJ1-2
D gene: NA
V gene: TRBV20-1
clone size: NA
CDR3 DNA: TGCAGTGCTAGAGTTGGCTACACCTTC
CDR3 protein: CSARVGYTF

J gene: TRBJ1-5
D gene: NA
V gene: TRBV12-5
clone size: NA
CDR3 DNA: TGTGCTAGTGGTTTGGGACCCCCTGGGACGGAAGATCAGCCCCAGCATTTT
CDR3 protein: CASGLGPPGTEDQPQHF

J gene: TRBJ1-1
D gene: NA
V gene: TRBV23-1
clone size: once
CDR3 DNA: TGCGCCAGCACCCTAGACCCAGGGCTAAACACTGAAGCTTTCTTT
CDR3 protein: CASTLDPGLNTEAFF

J gene: TRBJ2-1
D gene: TRBD2
V gene: TRBV5-4
clone size: NA
CDR3 DNA: TGTGCCAGCAGCCCTCCACTAGCGGGATTAGAAAATTTGCAGTTCTTC
CDR3 protein: CASSPPLAGLENLQFF

J gene: TRBJ2-3
D gene: NA
V gene: TRBV28
clone size: once
CDR3 DNA: TGTGCCAGCAGTCCCATTAGAAGCACAGATACGCAGTATTTT
CDR3 protein: CASSPIRSTDTQYF

J gene: TRBJ2-7
D gene: TRBD1
V gene: TRBV14
clone size: NA
CDR3 DNA: TGTGCCAGCGGTAGACAGGGGTCCTCCTACGAGCAGTACTTC
CDR3 protein: CASGRQGSSYEQYF

J gene: TRBJ2-1
D gene: NA
V gene: TRBV18
clone size: NA
CDR3 DNA: TGTGCCAGCTCACCAAAAGGCAGCCTATACAATGAGCAGTTCTTC
CDR3 protein: CASSPKGSLYNEQFF

J gene: TRBJ1-2
D gene: NA
V gene: TRBV25-1
clone size: NA
CDR3 DNA: TGTGCCAGCAGTGAATATAAGGGGGACGGCTACACCTTC
CDR3 protein: CASSEYKGDGYTF

J gene: TRBJ2-3
D gene: TRBD2
V gene: TRBV5-4
clone size: NA
CDR3 DNA: TGTGCCAGCAGCTTTCGGCGAGGCGGGGGGCGTGGTAACACAGATACGCAGTATTTT
CDR3 protein: CASSFRRGGGRGNTDTQYF

J gene: TRBJ1-1
D gene: NA
V gene: TRBV18
clone size: NA
CDR3 DNA: TGTGCCAGCTCACTAAACGGAGGGAAGGGCACTGAAGCTTTCTTT
CDR3 protein: CASSLNGGKGTEAFF

J gene: TRBJ2-3
D gene: TRBD2
V gene: TRBV19
clone size: NA
CDR3 DNA: TGTGCCAGTAGTAAGCGGGACCCCGTAAACACAGATACGCAGTATTTT
CDR3 protein: CASSKRDPVNTDTQYF

J gene: TRBJ2-3
D gene: NA
V gene: TRBV5-6
clone size: NA
CDR3 DNA: TGTGCCAGCAGCTTAGGGGGGCCAGTAGATACGCAGTATTTT
CDR3 protein: CASSLGGPVDTQYF

J gene: TRBJ1-4
D gene: TRBD1
V gene: TRBV5-4
clone size: NA
CDR3 DNA: TGTGCCAGCAGCCGAGGACAGGGTGATGAAAAACTGTTTTTT
CDR3 protein: CASSRGQGDEKLFF

J gene: TRBJ2-1
D gene: NA
V gene: TRBV5-1
clone size: NA
CDR3 DNA: TGCGCCAGCAGCCCCAAGTACGAGGGGTCAGGCGAGCAGTTCTTC
CDR3 protein: CASSPKYEGSGEQFF

J gene: TRBJ1-5
D gene: NA
V gene: TRBV7-3
clone size: once
CDR3 DNA: TGTGCCAGCAGCCTAACCAATACAGGGTCGGGTCAGCCCCAGCATTTT
CDR3 protein: CASSLTNTGSGQPQHF

J gene: TRBJ1-1
D gene: NA
V gene: TRBV5-1
clone size: once
CDR3 DNA: TGCGCCAGCAGTCCTGACAAGAACACTGAAGCTTTCTTT
CDR3 protein: CASSPDKNTEAFF

J gene: TRBJ1-1
D gene: NA
V gene: TRBV10-2
clone size: once
CDR3 DNA: TGCGCCAGCACGGGGGGCACTGAAGCTTTCTTT
CDR3 protein: CASTGGTEAFF

J gene: TRBJ1-1
D gene: TRBD1
V gene: TRBV7-9
clone size: once
CDR3 DNA: TGTGCCAGCAGCTTCGAGGACAGGTGGGTGGAAGAAGCTTTCTTT
CDR3 protein: CASSFEDRWVEEAFF

J gene: TRBJ2-3
D gene: NA
V gene: TRBV2
clone size: NA
CDR3 DNA: TGTGCCAGCAGCCAGTACACAGATACGCAGTATTTT
CDR3 protein: CASSQYTDTQYF

J gene: TRBJ2-3
D gene: NA
V gene: TRBV5-1
clone size: NA
CDR3 DNA: TGCGCCAGCAGCTTGGGGGAAACAGATACGCAGTATTTT
CDR3 protein: CASSLGETDTQYF

J gene: TRBJ2-7
D gene: NA
V gene: TRBV5-1
clone size: NA
CDR3 DNA: TGCGCCAGCTGCCCACAGGAGGGGTACGAGCAGTACTTC
CDR3 protein: CASCPQEGYEQYF

J gene: TRBJ1-2
D gene: TRBD1
V gene: TRBV6-5
clone size: NA
CDR3 DNA: TGTGCCAGCATCCCCCAGGGGGCTTTCAACTATGGCTACACCTTC
CDR3 protein: CASIPQGAFNYGYTF

J gene: TRBJ2-3
D gene: NA
V gene: TRBV7-3
clone size: NA
CDR3 DNA: TGTGCCAGCAGCTTAGGTCCCTCAACTTACACAGATACGCAGTATTTT
CDR3 protein: CASSLGPSTYTDTQYF

J gene: TRBJ1-5
D gene: NA
V gene: TRBV19
clone size: NA
CDR3 DNA: TGTGCCAGTAGTATATGGCGCTGGGGGCCCACCAATCAGCCCCAGCATTTT
CDR3 protein: CASSIWRWGPTNQPQHF

J gene: TRBJ1-2
D gene: NA
V gene: TRBV5-1
clone size: few
CDR3 DNA: TGCGCCAGCAGCTTTGAGGGTGGCTATGGCTACACCTTC
CDR3 protein: CASSFEGGYGYTF

J gene: TRBJ2-2
D gene: TRBD1
V gene: TRBV5-6
clone size: NA
CDR3 DNA: TGTGCCAGCAGCCGTGGCACAGGGGTTTACACCGGGGAGCTGTTTTTT
CDR3 protein: CASSRGTGVYTGELFF

J gene: TRBJ1-4
D gene: NA
V gene: TRBV19
clone size: once
CDR3 DNA: TGTGCCAGTAGGGGGACGGCTGCAACTAATGAAAAACTGTTTTTT
CDR3 protein: CASRGTAATNEKLFF

J gene: TRBJ2-7
D gene: TRBD2
V gene: TRBV7-9
clone size: NA
CDR3 DNA: TGTGCCAGCAGCTTAAGCGGGACTAATTCCGAGCAGTACTTC
CDR3 protein: CASSLSGTNSEQYF

J gene: TRBJ2-7
D gene: NA
V gene: TRBV18
clone size: once
CDR3 DNA: TGTGCCAGCTCTCCCGGGGCAGTGAGCTACGAGCAGTACTTC
CDR3 protein: CASSPGAVSYEQYF

J gene: TRBJ2-7
D gene: NA
V gene: TRBV2
clone size: NA
CDR3 DNA: TGTGCCAGCAAGAAGGAACGGGACAACTCCTACGAGCAGTACTTC
CDR3 protein: CASKKERDNSYEQYF